A single sample is the source of the 24 T cell receptor beta chains below, sequenced in a study of cytomegalovirus exposure and HLA in healthy donors. The PCR made use of 60 Vbeta and 13 Jbeta primers. Libraries were prepared by immunoSEQ multiplex PCR; TCRdb keeps only in-frame clonotypes and omits some of them. The sample has approximately 110,000 clones, approximately 70% seen once. The sample comprised PBMCs. The receptor set was obtained from a man aged 30 to 45 in good health and CMV-seropositive.

For this clone: One end of the junction varies from germline; a read error may be responsible. The chain uses TRBV6-5 and TRBJ1-1; 10 nucleotides line up with TRBD1. CDR1 is MNHEY and CDR2 is SVGAGI in the germline V gene. The CDR3 is made up of 14 amino acids. For the CDR3, the DNA is TGTGTCAGCAGGGCGGGACAGGGGTTCCCTGAAGCTTTCTTT. Translation: CVSRAGQGFPEAFF.

The CDR3 coding sequence is TGTGCCATCATGAGGACTAGCTCAGATACGCAGTATTTT. Residues: CAIMRTSSDTQYF. The chain combines TRBV10-3 with TRBJ2-3; 8 nucleotides align to TRBD2. The CDR3 spans 13 residues. With 7 bases clipped from V and 4 bases from J, the junction kept 4 bases outside the gene matches. CDR1 ENHRY and CDR2 SYGVKD come from the germline V gene.

This clone appeared a few times. The rearrangement links TRBV29-1 to TRBJ1-1; weak D call: TRBD1 (6 bases). V lost 8 bases to trimming and J lost 3 bases, with 13 bases between them. There are 12 residues in the CDR3. Germline values: CDR1 SQVTM, CDR2 ANQGSEA. In DNA form, the CDR3 reads TGCAGCATCCGACAGGCGCACACTGAAGCTTTCTTT. This gives the protein CSIRQAHTEAFF.

The chain employs TRBV19 and TRBJ2-1; 7 bases agree with TRBD2. The CDR3 contains 15 residues. From germline, CDR1 is LNHDA and CDR2 SQIVND (reference sequence). J lost 4 bases, V lost 2 bases, and 5 bases had no gene match. The CDR3 here is CASSISGGDYNEQFF. CDR3 nucleotide sequence: TGTGCCAGTAGTATAAGTGGGGGGGATTACAATGAGCAGTTCTTC.

The V and J genes are TRBV7-9 and TRBJ2-5, with D tentatively TRBD1 (6 bases). CDR1 is SEHNR, CDR2 FQNEAQ, per germline (reference sequence). This CDR3 is built from 13 residues. The V end lost 4 bases, the J end lost 5 bases, and 11 bases lay between the germline ends. CDR3 DNA sequence: TGTGCCAGCAGCTACAACAGGGCTGAGACCCAGTACTTC. It is translated as CASSYNRAETQYF. The full variable domain, completed using reference TRBV7-9 and TRBJ2-5, is DTGVSQNPRHKITKRGQNVTFRCDPISEHNRLYWYRQTLGQGPEFLTYFQNEAQLEKSRLLSDRFSAERPKGSFSTLEIQRTEQGDSAMYLCASSYNRAETQYFGPGTRLLVL.

The V gene is TRBV11-3, the J gene TRBJ2-5, with 9 nucleotides matching TRBD1. Judging by the DNA end, TRBJ2-7 fits better; the J call may be wrong. Germline CDR1 is SGHNT and CDR2 is YENEEA. This CDR3 spans 15 amino acids. CDR3 amino acids: CASSLLDRGSYEQYF. CDR3 DNA sequence: TGTGCCAGCAGCTTATTGGACAGGGGCTCCTACGAGCAGTACTTC.

This clone was detected a few times. V is TRBV5-6 and J is TRBJ2-7; D might be TRBD2 (6 bases). Trimming removed 2 bases from V and 5 bases from J, with 8 bases in between. The CDR3 is 12 amino acids. The V gene's germline CDR1 is SGHDT and CDR2 YYEEEE. For the CDR3, the DNA is TGTGCCAGCAGCTTTTGGGGGGACGAGCAGTACTTC. As protein: CASSFWGDEQYF.

This chain joins TRBV4-1 and TRBJ2-1; a possible D gene is TRBD1 (7 bases). The germline gives CDR1 MGHRA, CDR2 YSYEKL. Trimming cost V 1 base and J 4 bases, with 14 bases left between them. This CDR3 is 16 amino acids long. Here the CDR3 reads CASSQVEGAWYNEQFF. For the CDR3, the DNA is TGCGCCAGCAGCCAAGTGGAGGGGGCCTGGTACAATGAGCAGTTCTTC.

This clone was counted between two and nine times. The genes are TRBV27 and TRBJ2-5; 10 bases fit TRBD2. TRBJ2-7 explains the end of the DNA better; the J call may be wrong. The CDR3 length is 17 residues. From germline, CDR1 is MNHEY and CDR2 SMNVEV (reference sequence). CDR3: CASSYFPSGGAPYEQYF. The CDR3 DNA is TGTGCCAGCAGTTACTTTCCCAGCGGGGGGGCCCCCTACGAGCAGTACTTC.

This clone was counted between two and nine times. The V gene is TRBV7-6, the J gene TRBJ2-6; the D gene is possibly TRBD1 (6 bases). The CDR3 runs to 15 residues. V was trimmed by 5 bases and J by 4 bases, leaving 12 bases between them. Per the germline V gene, CDR1 is SGHVS and CDR2 is FNYEAQ. The CDR3 bases are TGTGCCAGCAGCCCCTCAGGGGAGGGGGCCAACGTCCTGACTTTC. Amino acids: CASSPSGEGANVLTF.

The rearrangement joins TRBV7-3 to TRBJ2-3; possibly TRBD2 for D (6 bases). CDR3 length equals 15 residues. Trimming left V 5 bases short and J 5 bases short, with 17 bases between. CDR1 is SGHTA and CDR2 is FQGTGA in the germline V gene. The CDR3 is CASSQLGGIGDTQYF. The CDR3 nucleotides read TGTGCCAGCAGCCAACTCGGGGGAATAGGAGATACGCAGTATTTT. Combining the CDR3 with reference TRBV7-3 and TRBJ2-3 gives the whole variable domain GAGVSQTPSNKVTEKGKYVELRCDPISGHTALYWYRQSLGQGPEFLIYFQGTGAADDSGLPNDRFFAVRPEGSVSTLKIQRTERGDSAVYLCASSQLGGIGDTQYFGPGTRLTVL.

J is TRBJ1-2 and V is TRBV7-9; the match to TRBD1 covers 8 bases. The CDR3 consists of 19 residues. Germline trimming cut 6 bases from V and 2 bases from J; bases unmatched to any gene: 20. CDR1 and CDR2 (germline): SEHNR, FQNEAQ (reference sequence). The CDR3 reads CASRSDARTGPLLNYGYTF. The DNA for the CDR3 is TGTGCCAGCAGGAGTGACGCCCGGACAGGGCCACTATTAAACTATGGCTACACCTTC.

The chain recombines TRBV5-6 with TRBJ1-6; 9 bases map to TRBD1. V shed 1 base, J shed 7 bases, and the junction held 12 bases outside the gene matches. Per the germline V gene, CDR1 is SGHDT and CDR2 is YYEEEE. The CDR3 has 18 residues. The CDR3 region has the DNA TGTGCCAGCAGCTTGAATACATTGTGGGGACAGGGAAATTCACCCCTCCACTTT. This sequence encodes CASSLNTLWGQGNSPLHF.

V and J are TRBV7-9 and TRBJ2-5; 8 bases are a match to TRBD2. The CDR3 runs to 15 residues. CDR1 and CDR2 (germline): SEHNR, FQNEAQ (reference sequence). Trimming at V came to 5 bases and at J to 5 bases, leaving 10 bases not matched to a gene. The chain's CDR3 is CASSPHGGERETQYF. As DNA, the CDR3 is TGTGCCAGCAGCCCACACGGGGGGGAACGCGAGACCCAGTACTTC.

V gene TRBV5-1 combines with J gene TRBJ2-7, with TRBD2 as a possible D gene (6 bases). Germline V lookup: CDR1 SGHRS, CDR2 YFSETQ. This CDR3 spans 14 amino acids. V dropped 0 bases and J dropped 4 bases, with 11 bases sitting between them. CDR3 coding DNA: TGCGCCAGCAGCTTGGGCAGCGCGGGGTACGAGCAGTACTTC. Amino acids: CASSLGSAGYEQYF.

This clone turned up a few times. The V call is TRBV18, the J call TRBJ1-1; the match to TRBD1 covers 10 bases. Germline V gene lookup returns CDR1 KGHSH and CDR2 LQKENI. Losses at the gene ends were 3 bases for V and 7 bases for J; bases not matched to a gene: 2. The CDR3 has 13 amino acids. CDR3 nucleotides: TGTGCCAGCTCACCGGGGACAGGGGTTGAAGCTTTCTTT. This translates into CASSPGTGVEAFF.

The chain employs TRBV6-5 and TRBJ1-6; 11 positions agree with TRBD1. V was pared by 5 bases and J by 8 bases, with 2 bases of the junction left unmatched. Germline V lookup: CDR1 MNHEY, CDR2 SVGAGI. The CDR3 spans 14 residues. The CDR3 region is CASSPDRGHSPLHF. DNA of the CDR3: TGTGCCAGCAGTCCGGACAGGGGGCATTCACCCCTCCACTTT.

The chain carries TRBV11-3 and TRBJ2-5; 12 bases match TRBD2. V lost 4 bases and J lost 2; bases outside the gene matches: 5. Looked up from germline, CDR1 is SGHNT and CDR2 is YENEEA. The CDR3 runs 16 residues. The CDR3 DNA reads as TGTGCCAGCAGCTCCGGACTAGCGGGGCCGCAAGAGACCCAGTACTTC. Translation gives CASSSGLAGPQETQYF.

The V call is TRBV7-9, the J call TRBJ2-1, with 11 positions matching TRBD2. The junction had 9 bases not matched to a gene; V was cut back by 4 bases and J by 13 bases. Germline CDR1 and CDR2: SEHNR and FQNEAQ (reference sequence). The CDR3 totals 14 residues. The DNA for the CDR3 is TGTGCCAGCAGCTCGTCAGGAACTAGCGGGGGACAGTTCTTC. Its protein product is CASSSSGTSGGQFF.

V usage is TRBV6-6 and J usage is TRBJ2-1; the D gene is possibly TRBD2 (6 bases). CDR1 and CDR2 (germline): MNHNY, SVGAGI (reference sequence). V was clipped by 6 bases and J by 1 base, with 10 bases between them. This CDR3 is built from 14 residues. The DNA for the CDR3 is TGTGCCAGCAGAACGGGGACTTCCTACAATGAGCAGTTCTTC. It is translated as CASRTGTSYNEQFF.

The chain links TRBV7-9 to TRBJ1-6; TRBD1 agrees at 7 bases. Germline CDR1 and CDR2: SEHNR and FQNEAQ (reference sequence). V was pared by 6 bases and J by 3 bases, with 11 bases of the junction left unmatched. The CDR3 runs to 17 residues. The CDR3 DNA sequence: TGTGCCAGCAGACACGGCTCAGGGGGTTTCTATAATTCACCCCTCCACTTT. Its protein is CASRHGSGGFYNSPLHF.

This clone was observed a single time. The chain joins TRBV7-2 to TRBJ1-6, with D tentatively TRBD1 (6 bases). V lost 1 base, J lost 13 bases, and 17 bases lay in between. Germline V lookup: CDR1 SGHTA, CDR2 FQGNSA. The length of the CDR3 is 15 residues. The CDR3 here is CASSLVATQGNPLHF. CDR3 nucleotide sequence: TGTGCCAGCAGCTTAGTCGCCACGCAGGGGAACCCCCTCCACTTT. The variable domain in full, with the rest retrieved from reference TRBV7-2 and TRBJ1-6, is GAGVSQSPSNKVTEKGKDVELRCDPISGHTALYWYRQSLGQGLEFLIYFQGNSAPDKSGLPSDRFSAERTGGSVSTLTIQRTQQEDSAVYLCASSLVATQGNPLHFGNGTRLTVT.

This clone was picked up a small number of times. The chain combines TRBV27 with TRBJ1-1; a possible D gene is TRBD1 (5 bases). Germline loops: CDR1 MNHEY, CDR2 SMNVEV (reference sequence). This CDR3 comprises 13 residues. V shed 3 bases and J shed 2 bases, with 7 bases lying between them. CDR3 coding DNA: TGTGCCAGCAGTTTTCAGGGAAACACTGAAGCTTTCTTT. Protein: CASSFQGNTEAFF.

V usage is TRBV11-2 and J usage is TRBJ1-1, with no clear D. Looked up from germline, CDR1 is SGHAT and CDR2 is FQNNGV. Trimming removed 7 bases at V and 5 bases at J, with 11 bases between. CDR3 length: 12 residues. The CDR3 sequence is CASTFGVTEAFF. CDR3 bases: TGTGCCAGCACGTTCGGGGTGACTGAAGCTTTCTTT. The full variable domain, completed using reference TRBV11-2 and TRBJ1-1, is EAGVAQSPRYKIIEKRQSVAFWCNPISGHATLYWYQQILGQGPKLLIQFQNNGVVDDSQLPKDRFSAERLKGVDSTLKIQPAKLEDSAVYLCASTFGVTEAFFGQGTRLTVV.